Presented here are 21 T cell receptor beta chains from one specimen sequenced in a study of blood T cell repertoires in COVID-19 (TCRdb year 2020). The library relied on the immunoSEQ multiplex PCR assay. TCRdb holds this immuneACCESS table with in-frame rearrangements only. Some clones are missing; in checked studies, unresolved V genes explain under half, and the rest has no known cause. The sample table holds 250,000 to 350,000 clones, of which 85% to 90% were seen once. The top ten clonotypes cover approximately 0.84% of the sample. The specimen sequenced was peripheral blood. These receptors were taken from a man in his thirties or forties with acute or convalescent COVID-19.

This rearrangement joins TRBV19 to TRBJ2-5; 8 bases line up with TRBD1. The CDR3 is 12 amino acids. The V and J ends lost 8 bases and 4 bases, in that order; junction bases with no gene match: 3. Germline values: CDR1 LNHDA, CDR2 SQIVND (reference sequence). The CDR3: CASGTGGETQYF. The CDR3 nucleotides are TGTGCCAGTGGAACAGGGGGAGAGACCCAGTACTTC. Filled out from reference TRBV19 and TRBJ2-5, the complete variable domain reads DGGITQSPKYLFRKEGQNVTLSCEQNLNHDAMYWYRQDPGQGLRLIYYSQIVNDFQKGDIAEGYSVSREKKESFPLTVTSAQKNPTAFYLCASGTGGETQYFGPGTRLLVL.

The genes are TRBV7-8 and TRBJ1-5; 9 nucleotides match TRBD1. This CDR3 has 16 amino acids. The germline V gene has CDR1 SGHVS and CDR2 FQNEAQ. V gave up 5 bases and J gave up 4 bases; unmatched junction bases: 9. The CDR3 spells CASSPGTGNMNQPQHF. As DNA, the CDR3 is TGTGCCAGCAGCCCAGGGACAGGGAATATGAATCAGCCCCAGCATTTT.

This sequence joins TRBV6-1 and TRBJ1-5, with a possible D match to TRBD1 (6 bases). Germline CDR1 and CDR2: MNHNS and SASEGT. The V end was cut by 3 bases, the J end by 7 bases, with 13 bases between. The CDR3 extends over 14 amino acids. CDR3 loop: CASSDHRTVQPQHF. CDR3 DNA: TGTGCCAGCAGTGATCACCGGACAGTGCAGCCCCAGCATTTT.

The rearrangement joins TRBV28 to TRBJ1-3, with TRBD1 matching 8 bases. The CDR3 is 15 residues long. Germline CDR1 MDHEN, CDR2 SYDVKM. The V gene end was trimmed by 7 bases and the J gene end by 7 bases; junction bases not matched to a gene: 12. CDR3 in amino acids: CASTPGRGRRNTIYF. The CDR3 nucleotides are TGTGCCAGCACACCCGGCAGGGGGCGAAGGAACACCATATATTTT.

The V and J genes are TRBV5-8 and TRBJ1-3; possible D gene TRBD1, 6 bases. The germline gives CDR1 SGHTS, CDR2 YDEGEE. Trimming stripped 1 base from V and 3 bases from J, with 11 bases between. The CDR3 covers 15 residues. CDR3 in amino acids: CASSLRGAIGNTIYF. CDR3 bases: TGTGCCAGCAGCTTGCGGGGGGCAATTGGAAACACCATATATTTT.

The V call is TRBV3-1 (or the pseudogene TRBV3-2), the J call TRBJ1-6, with a weak D call TRBD1 (6 bases). CDR3 length: 16 residues. CDR1 LGHDT and CDR2 YNNKEL come from the germline V gene (reference sequence). The V end lost 3 bases, the J end lost 3 bases, and 12 bases lay between the germline ends. The CDR3 DNA sequence: TGTGCCAGCAGCCACAGGGGTACGGACTATAATTCACCCCTCCACTTT. Its protein is CASSHRGTDYNSPLHF.

This clone was detected only once. The rearrangement links TRBV2 to TRBJ1-1; D ambiguous. V was pared by 8 bases and J by 3 bases, with 10 bases between. Germline CDR1 reads SNHLY; CDR2 reads FYNNEI. The CDR3 is 12 residues long. This CDR3 reads CASEGDDTEAFF. DNA for the CDR3: TGTGCCAGCGAGGGCGATGACACTGAAGCTTTCTTT.

The chain is built from TRBV19 and TRBJ1-5; no reliable D call. CDR1 and CDR2 (germline): LNHDA, SQIVND (reference sequence). This CDR3 comprises 14 residues. Trimming cost V 2 bases and J 3 bases, with 8 bases left between them. The CDR3 DNA follows: TGTGCCAGTAGTATACAAGGAGACAATCAGCCCCAGCATTTT. The encoded protein is CASSIQGDNQPQHF.

CDR3 residues: CASSLAPSNTEAFF. The CDR3 DNA reads TGTGCCAGCAGCTTGGCCCCGTCGAACACTGAAGCTTTCTTT. The rearrangement joins TRBV7-9 to TRBJ1-1, with no clear D. Germline assignment: CDR1 SEHNR and CDR2 FQNEAQ (reference sequence). V dropped 3 bases and J dropped 1 base, with 9 bases sitting between them. The CDR3 is 14 amino acids.

The chain combines TRBV7-9 with TRBJ2-7; D is possibly TRBD1 (6 bases). Germline V CDR1 and CDR2: SEHNR, FQNEAQ (reference sequence). Deletions cut 5 bases from V and 6 bases from J, with 14 bases between. The CDR3 is 13 amino acids. This chain's CDR3 is CASSRGARGEQYF. CDR3 in DNA: TGTGCCAGCAGCCGTGGGGCCAGGGGCGAGCAGTACTTC.

The chain employs TRBV10-1 and TRBJ1-1; D is perhaps TRBD1 (6 bases). From germline, CDR1 is WNHNN and CDR2 SYGVQD (reference sequence). The CDR3 contains 13 residues. V was shortened by 6 bases and J by 1 base, with 9 bases between the two germline ends. CDR3 in DNA: TGCGCCAGCAGAAGGACAGAGAACACTGAAGCTTTCTTT. It codes for CASRRTENTEAFF.

The chain recombines TRBV6-6 with TRBJ1-3; weak D call: TRBD1 (6 bases). This CDR3 has 16 residues. With 4 bases removed from V and 0 bases from J, the gap between germline ends came to 13 bases. Germline-derived CDR1 and CDR2 are MNHNY and SVGAGI (reference sequence). The CDR3 DNA reads TGTGCCAGCAGTTCCAACAGGGAAAGCTCTGGAAACACCATATATTTT. Protein product: CASSSNRESSGNTIYF.

This clone turned up a few times. V usage is TRBV6-5 and J usage is TRBJ1-6; the D gene is possibly TRBD1 (5 bases). Between the trimmed V and J ends, which lost 5 bases and 10 bases, there was a span of 12 bases. The CDR3 is 13 amino acids. CDR1 and CDR2 from the germline V gene are MNHEY and SVGAGI. The CDR3 DNA reads TGTGCCAGCAGTATTATACAGGACTCACCCCTCCACTTT. Protein sequence: CASSIIQDSPLHF.

V is TRBV5-1 and J is TRBJ2-7, with a possible D match to TRBD1 (5 bases). V was trimmed by 4 bases and J by 1 base, leaving 12 bases between them. This CDR3 is 14 amino acids long. Germline assignment: CDR1 SGHRS and CDR2 YFSETQ. The DNA of the CDR3 is TGCGCCAGCAGCCTCGACAGAGGTTCCTACGAGCAGTACTTC. This sequence encodes CASSLDRGSYEQYF.

The chain employs TRBV28 and TRBJ1-5; TRBD1 aligns across 7 bases. Unmatched junction bases numbered 7, after V lost 4 bases and J lost 7 bases. This CDR3 is built from 14 residues. Germline V gene lookup returns CDR1 MDHEN and CDR2 SYDVKM. The CDR3 sequence is CASSSMTGIQPQHF. CDR3 in DNA: TGTGCCAGCAGTTCCATGACAGGGATCCAGCCCCAGCATTTT.

The J gene is TRBJ2-1, the V gene TRBV5-1; 7 bases map to TRBD2. CDR3 length equals 16 residues. Germline loops: CDR1 SGHRS, CDR2 YFSETQ. V dropped 5 bases and J dropped 0; count of bases not matched to a gene: 8. In DNA form, the CDR3 reads TGCGCCAGCAGTCCTACTTGGGGGGGCTCCTACAATGAGCAGTTCTTC. It is translated as CASSPTWGGSYNEQFF. Based on the CDR3 plus reference TRBV5-1 and TRBJ2-1, the full variable domain is KAGVTQTPRYLIKTRGQQVTLSCSPISGHRSVSWYQQTPGQGLQFLFEYFSETQRNKGNFPGRFSGRQFSNSRSEMNVSTLELGDSALYLCASSPTWGGSYNEQFFGPGTRLTVL.

The rearrangement uses TRBV7-3 and TRBJ2-2, with 7 bases that match TRBD2. V was clipped by 2 bases and J by 1 base; unmatched bases: 4. CDR3 length: 16 residues. Germline CDR1 SGHTA, CDR2 FQGTGA. In DNA form, the CDR3 reads TGTGCCAGCAGCTTATTTGGACTAGGGAACACCGGGGAGCTGTTTTTT. It codes for CASSLFGLGNTGELFF.

This clone has only a few counts. This chain links TRBV5-5 with TRBJ1-3; TRBD1 is a possible D gene (6 bases). The CDR3 covers 14 residues. The germline CDR1 and CDR2 sequences are SGHKS and YYEKEE (reference sequence). Trimming took off 5 bases at V and 0 bases at J, with 9 bases between the two ends. The chain's CDR3 is CASSRGGSGNTIYF. The DNA for the CDR3 is TGTGCCAGCAGTAGGGGGGGCTCTGGAAACACCATATATTTT.

DNA of the CDR3: TGTGCCAGCAGTTTATTCACAGGGGAAGCCCTCCACTTT. This codes for CASSLFTGEALHF. The V call is TRBV12-3 or TRBV12-4, the J call TRBJ1-6; 7 bases are shared with TRBD1. The V segment lost 2 bases and the J segment 14 bases; nucleotides outside the gene matches: 6. This CDR3 is built from 13 residues.

The chain couples TRBV4-1 to TRBJ1-1; tentatively, D is TRBD1 (5 bases). The germline V gene encodes CDR1 MGHRA and CDR2 YSYEKL. Trimming removed 4 bases at V and 4 bases at J, with 16 bases between. CDR3 length: 15 residues. The CDR3 is CASSPYRLWSTEAFF. Written as DNA, the CDR3 is TGCGCCAGCAGCCCTTACAGGCTGTGGAGCACTGAAGCTTTCTTT.

V gene TRBV2 combines with J gene TRBJ1-5; 7 bases line up with TRBD1. The V and J ends lost 2 bases and 6 bases, in that order; junction bases with no gene match: 19. CDR3 size: 19 residues. From germline, CDR1 is SNHLY and CDR2 FYNNEI. CDR3 amino acids: CASSEPIPGQPALGQPQHF. The CDR3 nucleotides are TGTGCCAGCAGTGAACCCATCCCGGGACAGCCAGCCTTGGGTCAGCCCCAGCATTTT.